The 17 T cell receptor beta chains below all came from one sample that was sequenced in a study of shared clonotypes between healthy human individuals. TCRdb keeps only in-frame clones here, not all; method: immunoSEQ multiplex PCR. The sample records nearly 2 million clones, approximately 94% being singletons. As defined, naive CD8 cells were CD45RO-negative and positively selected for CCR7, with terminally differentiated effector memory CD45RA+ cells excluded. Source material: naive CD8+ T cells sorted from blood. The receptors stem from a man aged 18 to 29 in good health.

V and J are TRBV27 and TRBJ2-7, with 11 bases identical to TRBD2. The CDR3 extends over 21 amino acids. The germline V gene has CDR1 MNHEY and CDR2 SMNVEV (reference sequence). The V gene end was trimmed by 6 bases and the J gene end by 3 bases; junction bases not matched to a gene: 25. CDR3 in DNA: TGTGCCAGCAGCTCAACCGACCCACAGGCCACCGGGACTAGCGGACTCTACGAGCAGTACTTC. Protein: CASSSTDPQATGTSGLYEQYF.

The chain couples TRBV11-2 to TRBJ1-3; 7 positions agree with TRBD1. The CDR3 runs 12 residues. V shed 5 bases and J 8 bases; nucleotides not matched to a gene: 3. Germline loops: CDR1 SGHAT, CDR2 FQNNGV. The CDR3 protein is CASSQDRHTIYF. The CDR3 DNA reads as TGTGCCAGCAGCCAGGACAGGCACACCATATATTTT.

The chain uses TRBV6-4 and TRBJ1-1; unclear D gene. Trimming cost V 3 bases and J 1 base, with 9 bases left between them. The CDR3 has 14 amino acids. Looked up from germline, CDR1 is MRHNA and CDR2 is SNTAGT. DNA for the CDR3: TGTGCCAGCAGTGAGGGCCCCAGGAACACTGAAGCTTTCTTT. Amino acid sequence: CASSEGPRNTEAFF.

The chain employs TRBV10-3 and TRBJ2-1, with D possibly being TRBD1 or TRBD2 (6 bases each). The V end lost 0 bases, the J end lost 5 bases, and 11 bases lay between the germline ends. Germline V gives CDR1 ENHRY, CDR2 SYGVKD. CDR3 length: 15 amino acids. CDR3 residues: CAISESYREDNEQFF. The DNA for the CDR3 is TGTGCCATCAGTGAGTCTTACAGGGAGGACAATGAGCAGTTCTTC.

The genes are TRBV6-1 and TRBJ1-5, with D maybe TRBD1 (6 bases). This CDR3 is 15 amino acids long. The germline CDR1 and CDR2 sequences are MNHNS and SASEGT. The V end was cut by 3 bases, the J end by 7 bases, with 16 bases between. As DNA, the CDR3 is TGTGCCAGCAGTGATGGTAAAACAGGGCGCCAGCCCCAGCATTTT. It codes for CASSDGKTGRQPQHF.

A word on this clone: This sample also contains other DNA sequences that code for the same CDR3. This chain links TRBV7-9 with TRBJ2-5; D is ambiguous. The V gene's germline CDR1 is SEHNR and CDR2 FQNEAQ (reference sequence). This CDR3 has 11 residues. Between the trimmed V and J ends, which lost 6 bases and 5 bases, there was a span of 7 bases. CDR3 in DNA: TGTGCCAGCAGTCCGAGGGAGACCCAGTACTTC. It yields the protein CASSPRETQYF. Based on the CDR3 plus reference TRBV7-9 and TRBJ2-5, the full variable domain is DTGVSQNPRHKITKRGQNVTFRCDPISEHNRLYWYRQTLGQGPEFLTYFQNEAQLEKSRLLSDRFSAERPKGSFSTLEIQRTEQGDSAMYLCASSPRETQYFGPGTRLLVL.

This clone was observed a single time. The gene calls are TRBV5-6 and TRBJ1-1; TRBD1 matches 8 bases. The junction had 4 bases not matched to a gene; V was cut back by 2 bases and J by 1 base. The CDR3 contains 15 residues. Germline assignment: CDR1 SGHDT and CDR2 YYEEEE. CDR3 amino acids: CASSFSGTGNTEAFF. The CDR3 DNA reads TGTGCCAGCAGCTTTTCCGGGACAGGGAACACTGAAGCTTTCTTT.

The CDR3 sequence: CASSYEGALNTEAFF. The CDR3 DNA follows: TGCGCCAGCAGCTACGAAGGGGCTTTGAACACTGAAGCTTTCTTT. This chain links TRBV5-1 with TRBJ1-1; weak D call: TRBD1 (5 bases). V was shortened by 3 bases and J by 0 bases, with 12 bases between the two germline ends. The CDR3 extends over 15 amino acids. Germline-derived CDR1 and CDR2 are SGHRS and YFSETQ.

The CDR3 reads CASSVEPVAGAGEQYF. The CDR3 bases are TGTGCCAGCAGCGTAGAGCCGGTAGCGGGAGCGGGGGAGCAGTACTTC. The chain combines TRBV9 with TRBJ2-7; 9 bases are a match to TRBD2. This CDR3 has 16 amino acids. The J segment lost 7 bases and the V segment lost 0 bases, leaving 11 bases of the junction unmatched. Germline V gene sequence: CDR1 SGDLS, CDR2 YYNGEE.

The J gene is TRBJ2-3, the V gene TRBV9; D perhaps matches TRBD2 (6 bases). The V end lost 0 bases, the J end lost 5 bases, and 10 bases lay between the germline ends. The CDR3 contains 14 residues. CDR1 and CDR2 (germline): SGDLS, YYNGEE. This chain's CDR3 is CASSVGQGGDTQYF. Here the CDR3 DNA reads TGTGCCAGCAGCGTAGGCCAGGGAGGAGATACGCAGTATTTT.

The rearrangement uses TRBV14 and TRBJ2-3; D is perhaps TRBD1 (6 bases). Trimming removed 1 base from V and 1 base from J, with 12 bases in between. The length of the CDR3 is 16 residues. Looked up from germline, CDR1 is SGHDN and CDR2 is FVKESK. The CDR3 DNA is TGTGCCAGCAGCCAAGGGACAGAGGAGGGCACAGATACGCAGTATTTT. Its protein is CASSQGTEEGTDTQYF.

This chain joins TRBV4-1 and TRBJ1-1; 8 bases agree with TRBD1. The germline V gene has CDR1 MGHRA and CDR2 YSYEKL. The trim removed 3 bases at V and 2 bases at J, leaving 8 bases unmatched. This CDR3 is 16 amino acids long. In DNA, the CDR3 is TGCGCCAGCAGCCATGAGGGGACAGGCGGTAACACTGAAGCTTTCTTT. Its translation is CASSHEGTGGNTEAFF.

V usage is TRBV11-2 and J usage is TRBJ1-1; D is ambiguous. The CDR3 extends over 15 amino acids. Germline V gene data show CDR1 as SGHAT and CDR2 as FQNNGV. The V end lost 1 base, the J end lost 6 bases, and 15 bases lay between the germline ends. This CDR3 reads CASSLGPPKRPEAFF. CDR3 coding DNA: TGTGCCAGCAGCTTAGGACCTCCGAAGAGGCCTGAAGCTTTCTTT.

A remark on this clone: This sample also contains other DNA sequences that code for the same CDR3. The CDR3 DNA follows: TGTGCCAGCAGCTCTCTAGCCAAAAACATTCAGTACTTC. Protein product: CASSSLAKNIQYF. The chain links TRBV27 to TRBJ2-4; D is uncertain. The CDR3 runs to 13 residues. CDR1 and CDR2 (germline): MNHEY, SMNVEV (reference sequence). V lost 6 bases and J lost 0, with 6 bases in between.

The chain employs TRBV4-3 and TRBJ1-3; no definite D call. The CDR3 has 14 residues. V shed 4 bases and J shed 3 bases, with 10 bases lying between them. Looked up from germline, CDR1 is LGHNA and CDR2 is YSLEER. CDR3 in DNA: TGCGCCAGCAGCCCAGACTGGGGTGGAAACACCATATATTTT. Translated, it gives CASSPDWGGNTIYF.

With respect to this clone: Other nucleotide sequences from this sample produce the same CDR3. The CDR3 sequence: CASSQTGANVLTF. DNA of the CDR3: TGTGCCAGCAGTCAGACCGGGGCCAACGTCCTGACTTTC. The chain couples TRBV6-5 to TRBJ2-6; D unresolved. The V gene lost 5 bases and the J gene lost 4 bases, with 6 bases spanning the gap. The V gene's germline CDR1 is MNHEY and CDR2 SVGAGI. The CDR3 has 13 amino acids.

The CDR3 coding sequence is TGTGCCAGCAGCCAATCCCAGGGAGGCGAGCAGTACTTC. Protein sequence: CASSQSQGGEQYF. The chain couples TRBV14 to TRBJ2-7, with D possibly being TRBD2 (6 bases). The CDR3 extends over 13 amino acids. CDR1 SGHDN and CDR2 FVKESK come from the germline V gene. V was cut by 2 bases and J by 6 bases, with 11 bases left in between.